This TCR beta chain was identified in a study of regulatory T cells in long-lasting Graves disease. Arm-PCR of CDR3 regions with iRepertoire HTBI primers generated TCR beta libraries. One entry per CDR3 protein results from TCRdb running MiXCR on the multiplex PCR reads. This sample yields about 400,000 distinct CDR3 sequences, of which roughly 20% are seen a single time; around 20% belongs to the top ten. V trimming: 2 bases; J trimming: 4 bases; junction bases outside the gene matches: 4. The CDR3 covers 14 residues. The V gene's germline CDR1 is LNHDA and CDR2 SQIVND (reference sequence). Documented time point: persistent/refractory GD, antithyroid drugs over 5 years with positive TRAb. Following extraction of RNA from PBMCs, that RNA was used to make the TCR library.

This TCR came from a female donor with Graves disease. The sequencing here drew on peripheral blood mononuclear cells (PBMCs), taken when the disease was refractory, from a patient treated with antithyroid drugs. The chain has TRBV19 and TRBJ2-7; 8 bases are a match to TRBD2. This CDR3 reads CASSISAGGYEQYF. Here the CDR3 DNA reads TGTGCCAGTAGTATATCTGCGGGAGGATACGAGCAGTACTTC.